This T cell receptor beta chain was retrieved from a study of identical twins. Points from the study as a whole: Models underpredicted monozygotic twin sharing of out-of-frame TCR alpha.

A universal primer binding site was introduced by template switching. The final cDNA contained unique molecular identifiers. Via MiXCR, TCRdb re-called the 5' RACE reads, giving one row per CDR3 protein. The repertoire consists of about 1.7 million distinct CDR3 sequences, with around 29% occurring once and the leading ten covering less than 0.35%. Remarks on this clonotype: No antigen is known for it.

Healthy Caucasians were all of the donors. Trimming took 2 bases from V and 8 from J; bases not matched to a gene: 11. CDR3 length: 15 residues. Germline CDR1 reads MNHNY; CDR2 reads SVGAGI (reference sequence). This chain joins TRBV6-6 and TRBJ1-2; 7 nucleotides agree with TRBD1. The sequence was obtained from a newborn girl in good health. Sequenced: cord blood. CDR3 residues: CASSYPDTGVRGYTF. CDR3 bases: TGTGCCAGCAGTTACCCAGACACAGGGGTGAGGGGCTACACCTTC.